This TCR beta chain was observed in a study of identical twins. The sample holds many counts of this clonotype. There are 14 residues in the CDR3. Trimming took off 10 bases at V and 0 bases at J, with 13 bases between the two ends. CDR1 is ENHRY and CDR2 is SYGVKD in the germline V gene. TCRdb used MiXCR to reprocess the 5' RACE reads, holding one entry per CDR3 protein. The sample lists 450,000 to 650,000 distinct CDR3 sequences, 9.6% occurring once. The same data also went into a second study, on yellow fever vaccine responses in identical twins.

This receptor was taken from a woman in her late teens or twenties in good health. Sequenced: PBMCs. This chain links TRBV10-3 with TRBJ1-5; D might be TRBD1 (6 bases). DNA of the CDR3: TGTGCCACCAGGGGACAAACTAGCAATCAGCCCCAGCATTTT. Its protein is CATRGQTSNQPQHF.